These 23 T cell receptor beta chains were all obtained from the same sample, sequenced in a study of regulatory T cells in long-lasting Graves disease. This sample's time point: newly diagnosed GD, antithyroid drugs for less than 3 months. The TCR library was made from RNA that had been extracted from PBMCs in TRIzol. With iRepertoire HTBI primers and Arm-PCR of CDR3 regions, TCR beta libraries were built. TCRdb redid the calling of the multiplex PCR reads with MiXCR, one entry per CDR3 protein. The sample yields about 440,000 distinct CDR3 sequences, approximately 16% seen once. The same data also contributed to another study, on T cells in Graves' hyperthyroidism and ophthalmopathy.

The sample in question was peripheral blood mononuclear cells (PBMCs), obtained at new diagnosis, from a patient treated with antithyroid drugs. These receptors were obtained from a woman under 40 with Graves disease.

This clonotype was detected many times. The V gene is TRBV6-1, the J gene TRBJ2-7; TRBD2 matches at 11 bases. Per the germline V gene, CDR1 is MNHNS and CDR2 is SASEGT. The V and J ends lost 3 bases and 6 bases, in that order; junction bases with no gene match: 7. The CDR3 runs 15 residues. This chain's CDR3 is CASSEGTSGSSEQYF. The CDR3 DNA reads TGTGCCAGCAGTGAGGGAACTAGCGGGAGTAGCGAGCAGTACTTC.

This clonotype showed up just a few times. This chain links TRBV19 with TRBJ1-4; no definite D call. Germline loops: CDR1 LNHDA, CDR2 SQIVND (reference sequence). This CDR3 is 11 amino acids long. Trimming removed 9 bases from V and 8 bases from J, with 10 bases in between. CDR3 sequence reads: CASSPREKLFF. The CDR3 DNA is TGTGCCAGCTCCCCCCGGGAAAAACTGTTTTTT.

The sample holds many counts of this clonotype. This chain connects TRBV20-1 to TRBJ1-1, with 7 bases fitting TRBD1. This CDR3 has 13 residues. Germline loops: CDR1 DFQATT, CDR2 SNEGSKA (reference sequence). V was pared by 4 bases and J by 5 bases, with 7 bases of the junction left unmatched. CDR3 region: CSAIGQAVTEAFF. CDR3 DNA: TGCAGTGCTATCGGACAGGCCGTTACTGAAGCTTTCTTT.

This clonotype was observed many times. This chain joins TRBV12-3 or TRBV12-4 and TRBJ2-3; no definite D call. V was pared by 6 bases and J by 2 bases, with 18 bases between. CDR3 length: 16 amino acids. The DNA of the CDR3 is TGTGCCAGCAGCCCCTCACACCGCGAGAACACAGATACGCAGTATTTT. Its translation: CASSPSHRENTDTQYF.

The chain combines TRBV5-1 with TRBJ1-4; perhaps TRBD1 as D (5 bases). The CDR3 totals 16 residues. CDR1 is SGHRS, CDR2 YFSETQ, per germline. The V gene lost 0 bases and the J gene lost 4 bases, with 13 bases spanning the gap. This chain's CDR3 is CASSLGPGRINEKLFF. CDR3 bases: TGCGCCAGCAGCTTGGGCCCAGGGAGAATTAATGAAAAACTGTTTTTT.

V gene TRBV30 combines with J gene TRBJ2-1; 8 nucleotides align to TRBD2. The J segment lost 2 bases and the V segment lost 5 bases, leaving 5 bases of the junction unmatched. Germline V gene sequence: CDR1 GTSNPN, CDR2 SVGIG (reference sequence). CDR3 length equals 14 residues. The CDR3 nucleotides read TGTGCCTGGTGCGCGGGAGGCACCTACAATGAGCAGTTCTTC. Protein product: CAWCAGGTYNEQFF.

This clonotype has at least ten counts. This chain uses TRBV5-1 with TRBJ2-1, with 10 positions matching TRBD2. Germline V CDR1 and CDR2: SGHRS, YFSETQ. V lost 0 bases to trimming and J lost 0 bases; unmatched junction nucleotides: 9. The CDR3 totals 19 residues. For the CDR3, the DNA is TGCGCCAGCAGCTTGGGGGCTAGCGGGGGTGGAAGCTCCTACAATGAGCAGTTCTTC. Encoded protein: CASSLGASGGGSSYNEQFF.

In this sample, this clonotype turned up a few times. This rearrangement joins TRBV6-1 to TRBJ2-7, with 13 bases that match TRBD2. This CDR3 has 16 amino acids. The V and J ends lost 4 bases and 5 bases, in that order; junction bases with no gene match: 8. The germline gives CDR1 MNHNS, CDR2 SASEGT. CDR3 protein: CASSGPGLAGQHEQYF. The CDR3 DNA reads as TGTGCCAGCAGTGGACCGGGACTAGCGGGGCAACACGAGCAGTACTTC.

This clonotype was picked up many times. The CDR3 here is CANILGDTQYF. Written as DNA, the CDR3 is TGTGCCAATATTTTGGGAGATACGCAGTATTTT. The chain carries TRBV12-3 or TRBV12-4 and TRBJ2-3; D is unclear. The V end was cut by 10 bases, the J end by 5 bases, with 10 bases between. This CDR3 is 11 amino acids long.

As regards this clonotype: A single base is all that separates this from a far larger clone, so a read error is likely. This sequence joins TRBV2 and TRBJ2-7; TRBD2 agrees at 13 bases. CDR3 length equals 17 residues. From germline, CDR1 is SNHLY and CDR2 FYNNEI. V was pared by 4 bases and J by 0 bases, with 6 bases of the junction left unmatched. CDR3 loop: CASSATSGRESSYEQYF. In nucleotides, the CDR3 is TGTGCCAGCAGTGCCACTAGCGGGAGGGAGAGCTCCTACGAGCAGTACTTC.

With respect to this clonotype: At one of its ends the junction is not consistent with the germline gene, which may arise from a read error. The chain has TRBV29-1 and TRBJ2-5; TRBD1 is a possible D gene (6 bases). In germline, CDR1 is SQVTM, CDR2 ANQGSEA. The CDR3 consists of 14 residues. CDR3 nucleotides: TGCAGCGTTCAAGAGAACAGGGTACCGGAGACCCAGTACTTC. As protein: CSVQENRVPETQYF.

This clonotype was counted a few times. As DNA, the CDR3 is TGTGCCAGCATAAGATATAACAGGGGCAACACTGAAGCTTTCTTT. Translated: CASIRYNRGNTEAFF. The chain couples TRBV6-1 to TRBJ1-1; 7 positions agree with TRBD1. V was clipped by 7 bases and J by 2 bases; unmatched bases: 10. CDR1 and CDR2 from the germline V gene are MNHNS and SASEGT. The CDR3 length is 15 residues.

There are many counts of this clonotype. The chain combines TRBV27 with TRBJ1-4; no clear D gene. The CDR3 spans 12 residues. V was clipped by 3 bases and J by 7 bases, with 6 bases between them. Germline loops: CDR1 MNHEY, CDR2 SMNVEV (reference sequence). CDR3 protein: CASSFSGEKLFF. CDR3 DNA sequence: TGTGCCAGCAGTTTCAGTGGTGAAAAACTGTTTTTT. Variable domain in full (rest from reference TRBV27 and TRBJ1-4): EAQVTQNPRYLITVTGKKLTVTCSQNMNHEYMSWYRQDPGLGLRQIYYSMNVEVTDKGDVPEGYKVSRKEKRNFPLILESPSPNQTSLYFCASSFSGEKLFFGSGTQLSVL.

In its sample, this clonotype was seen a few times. CDR3 protein: CASSFRSRDEQFF. CDR3 DNA: TGTGCCAGCAGTTTTCGGAGTCGGGATGAGCAGTTCTTC. V usage is TRBV12-3 or TRBV12-4 and J usage is TRBJ2-1; D is unresolved. Between the trimmed V and J ends, which lost 3 bases and 8 bases, there was a span of 11 bases. CDR3 length equals 13 residues.

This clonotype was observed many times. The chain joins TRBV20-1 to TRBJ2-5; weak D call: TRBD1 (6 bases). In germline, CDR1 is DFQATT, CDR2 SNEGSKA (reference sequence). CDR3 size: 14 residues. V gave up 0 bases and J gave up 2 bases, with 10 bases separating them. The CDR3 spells CSARDWGRQETQYF. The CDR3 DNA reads TGCAGTGCTAGAGATTGGGGGCGACAAGAGACCCAGTACTTC.

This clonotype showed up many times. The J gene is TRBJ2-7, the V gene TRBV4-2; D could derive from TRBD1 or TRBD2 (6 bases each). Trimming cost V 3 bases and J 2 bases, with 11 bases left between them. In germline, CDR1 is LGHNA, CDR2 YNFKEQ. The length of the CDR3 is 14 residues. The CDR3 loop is CASSHPRGAYEQYF. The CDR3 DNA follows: TGTGCCAGCAGCCACCCGAGGGGGGCCTACGAGCAGTACTTC.

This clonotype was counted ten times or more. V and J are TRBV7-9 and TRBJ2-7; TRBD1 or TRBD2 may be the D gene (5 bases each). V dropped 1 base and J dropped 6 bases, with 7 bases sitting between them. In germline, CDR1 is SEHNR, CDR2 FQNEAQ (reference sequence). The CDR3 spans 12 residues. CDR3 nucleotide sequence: TGTGCCAGCAGCTTAGGAGGGGCCGAGCAGTACTTC. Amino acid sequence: CASSLGGAEQYF.

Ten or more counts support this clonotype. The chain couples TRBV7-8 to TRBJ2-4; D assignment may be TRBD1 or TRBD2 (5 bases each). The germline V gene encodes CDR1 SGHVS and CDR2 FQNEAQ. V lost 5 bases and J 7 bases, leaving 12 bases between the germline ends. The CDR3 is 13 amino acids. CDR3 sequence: CASSRGTANIQYF. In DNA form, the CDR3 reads TGTGCCAGCAGCAGAGGGACGGCGAACATTCAGTACTTC.

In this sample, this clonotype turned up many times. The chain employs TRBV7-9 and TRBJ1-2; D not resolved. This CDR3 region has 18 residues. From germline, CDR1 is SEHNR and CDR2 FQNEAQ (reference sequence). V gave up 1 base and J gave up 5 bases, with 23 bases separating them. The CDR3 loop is CASSLVRSSVRDTYGYTF. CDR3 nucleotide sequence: TGTGCCAGCAGCTTAGTTCGTTCGTCGGTCCGAGACACATATGGCTACACCTTC.

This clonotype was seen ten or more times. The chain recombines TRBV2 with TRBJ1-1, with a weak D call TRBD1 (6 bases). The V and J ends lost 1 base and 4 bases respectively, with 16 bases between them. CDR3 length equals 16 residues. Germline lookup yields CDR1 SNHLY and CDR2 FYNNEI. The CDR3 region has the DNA TGTGCCAGCAGTGAAGAGGGTCAGGGGCCCTCCACTGAAGCTTTCTTT. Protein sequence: CASSEEGQGPSTEAFF.

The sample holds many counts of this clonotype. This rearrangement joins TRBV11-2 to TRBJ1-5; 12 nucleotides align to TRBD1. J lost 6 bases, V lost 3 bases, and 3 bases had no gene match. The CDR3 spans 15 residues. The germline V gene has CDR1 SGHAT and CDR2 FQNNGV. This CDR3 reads CASSFGTGGFQPQHF. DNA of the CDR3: TGTGCCAGCAGCTTTGGGACAGGGGGCTTTCAGCCCCAGCATTTT.

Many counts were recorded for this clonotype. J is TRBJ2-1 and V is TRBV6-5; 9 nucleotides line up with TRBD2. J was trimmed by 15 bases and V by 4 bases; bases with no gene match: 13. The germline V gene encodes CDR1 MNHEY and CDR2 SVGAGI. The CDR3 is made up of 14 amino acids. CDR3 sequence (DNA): TGTGCCAGCAGTTGGGGGACTAGCTCGGACGAAACGTTCTTC. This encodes CASSWGTSSDETFF.

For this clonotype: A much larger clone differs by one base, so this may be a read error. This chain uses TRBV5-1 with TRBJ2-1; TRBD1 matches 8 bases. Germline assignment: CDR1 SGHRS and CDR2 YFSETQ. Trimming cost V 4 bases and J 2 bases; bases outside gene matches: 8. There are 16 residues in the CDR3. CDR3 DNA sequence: TGCGCCAGCAGCACCGCCGGGACAGGTCCCTACAATGAGCAGTTCTTC. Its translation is CASSTAGTGPYNEQFF. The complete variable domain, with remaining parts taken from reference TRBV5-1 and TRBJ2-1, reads KAGVTQTPRYLIKTRGQQVTLSCSPISGHRSVSWYQQTPGQGLQFLFEYFSETQRNKGNFPGRFSGRQFSNSRSEMNVSTLELGDSALYLCASSTAGTGPYNEQFFGPGTRLTVL.